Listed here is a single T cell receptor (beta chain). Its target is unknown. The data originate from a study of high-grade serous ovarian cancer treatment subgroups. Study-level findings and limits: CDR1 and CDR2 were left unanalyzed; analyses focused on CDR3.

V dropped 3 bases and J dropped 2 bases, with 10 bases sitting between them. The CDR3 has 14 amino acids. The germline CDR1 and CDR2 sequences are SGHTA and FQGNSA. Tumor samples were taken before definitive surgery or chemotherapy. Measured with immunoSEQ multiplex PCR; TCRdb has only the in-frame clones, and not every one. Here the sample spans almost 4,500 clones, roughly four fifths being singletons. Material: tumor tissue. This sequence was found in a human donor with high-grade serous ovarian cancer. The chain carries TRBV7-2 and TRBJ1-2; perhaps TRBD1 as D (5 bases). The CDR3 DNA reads TGTGCCAGCAGCTTTTGGCAGGGCAACTATGGCTACACCTTC. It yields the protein CASSFWQGNYGYTF. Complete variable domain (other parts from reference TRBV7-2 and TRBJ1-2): GAGVSQSPSNKVTEKGKDVELRCDPISGHTALYWYRQSLGQGLEFLIYFQGNSAPDKSGLPSDRFSAERTGGSVSTLTIQRTQQEDSAVYLCASSFWQGNYGYTFGSGTRLTVV.